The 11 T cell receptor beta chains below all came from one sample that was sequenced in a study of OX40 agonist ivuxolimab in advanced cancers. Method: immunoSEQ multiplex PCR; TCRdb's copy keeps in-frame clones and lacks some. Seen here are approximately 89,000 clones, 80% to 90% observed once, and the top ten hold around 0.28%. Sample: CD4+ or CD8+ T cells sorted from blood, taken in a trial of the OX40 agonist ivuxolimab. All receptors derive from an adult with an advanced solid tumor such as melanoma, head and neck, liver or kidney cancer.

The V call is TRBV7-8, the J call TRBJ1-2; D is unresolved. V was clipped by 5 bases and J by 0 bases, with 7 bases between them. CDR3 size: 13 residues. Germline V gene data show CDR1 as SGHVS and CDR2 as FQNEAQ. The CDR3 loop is CASSPQANYGYTF. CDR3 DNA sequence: TGTGCCAGCAGCCCCCAGGCTAACTATGGCTACACCTTC.

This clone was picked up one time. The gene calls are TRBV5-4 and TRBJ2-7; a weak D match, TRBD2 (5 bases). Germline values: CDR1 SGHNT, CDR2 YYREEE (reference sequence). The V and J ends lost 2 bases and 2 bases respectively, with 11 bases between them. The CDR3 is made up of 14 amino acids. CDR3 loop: CASSLEAGAYEQYF. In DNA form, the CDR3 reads TGTGCCAGCAGCTTAGAGGCCGGGGCCTACGAGCAGTACTTC.

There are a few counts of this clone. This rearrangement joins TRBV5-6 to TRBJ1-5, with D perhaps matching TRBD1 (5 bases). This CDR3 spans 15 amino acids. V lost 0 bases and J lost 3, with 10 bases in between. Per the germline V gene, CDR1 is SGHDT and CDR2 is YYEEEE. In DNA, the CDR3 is TGTGCCAGCAGCTTGGCGAGACAGTCCAATCAGCCCCAGCATTTT. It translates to CASSLARQSNQPQHF. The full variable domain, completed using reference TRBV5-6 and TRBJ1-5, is DAGVTQSPTHLIKTRGQQVTLRCSPKSGHDTVSWYQQALGQGPQFIFQYYEEEERQRGNFPDRFSGHQFPNYSSELNVNALLLGDSALYLCASSLARQSNQPQHFGDGTRLSIL.

The CDR3 sequence is CASSPAAHTSGPQHF. The CDR3 coding sequence is TGTGCCAGCAGCCCCGCCGCGCACACCAGTGGGCCCCAGCATTTT. V and J are TRBV7-9 and TRBJ1-5; D call uncertain. Per germline, CDR1 SEHNR and CDR2 FQNEAQ (reference sequence). The CDR3 length is 15 residues. With 5 bases removed from V and 9 bases from J, the gap between germline ends came to 20 bases.

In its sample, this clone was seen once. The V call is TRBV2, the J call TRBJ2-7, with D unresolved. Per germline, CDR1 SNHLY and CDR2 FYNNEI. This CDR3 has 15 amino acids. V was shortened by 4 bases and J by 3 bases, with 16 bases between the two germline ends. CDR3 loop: CASSANPGLGYEQYF. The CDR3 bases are TGTGCCAGCAGTGCCAATCCGGGCCTTGGCTACGAGCAGTACTTC.

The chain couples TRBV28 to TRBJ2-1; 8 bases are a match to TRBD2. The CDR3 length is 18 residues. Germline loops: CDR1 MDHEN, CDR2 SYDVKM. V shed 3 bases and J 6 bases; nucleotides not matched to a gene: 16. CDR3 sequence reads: CASSLLLFRRGEGNEQFF. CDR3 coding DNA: TGTGCCAGCAGTTTGCTCCTGTTCCGGCGGGGGGAAGGCAATGAGCAGTTCTTC.

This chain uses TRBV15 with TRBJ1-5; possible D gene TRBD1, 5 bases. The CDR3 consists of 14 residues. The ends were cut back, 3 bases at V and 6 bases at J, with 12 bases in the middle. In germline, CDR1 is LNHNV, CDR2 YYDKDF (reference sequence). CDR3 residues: CATSRLGGGQPQHF. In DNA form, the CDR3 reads TGTGCCACCAGCAGGTTGGGGGGAGGTCAGCCCCAGCATTTT.

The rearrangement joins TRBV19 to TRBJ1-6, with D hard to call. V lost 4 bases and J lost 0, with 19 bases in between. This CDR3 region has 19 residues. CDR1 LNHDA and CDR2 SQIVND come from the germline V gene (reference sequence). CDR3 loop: CASSTRAFRTSSYNSPLHF. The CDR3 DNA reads TGTGCCAGTAGTACGCGTGCCTTTAGAACGAGCTCCTATAATTCACCCCTCCACTTT.

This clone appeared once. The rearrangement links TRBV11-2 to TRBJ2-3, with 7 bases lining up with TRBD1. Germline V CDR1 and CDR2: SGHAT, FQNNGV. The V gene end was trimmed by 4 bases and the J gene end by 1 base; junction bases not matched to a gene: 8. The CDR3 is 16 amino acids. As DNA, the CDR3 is TGTGCCAGCAGCTCCGGGACAGTACTAGGCACAGATACGCAGTATTTT. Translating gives CASSSGTVLGTDTQYF. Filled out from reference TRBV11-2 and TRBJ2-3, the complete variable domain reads EAGVAQSPRYKIIEKRQSVAFWCNPISGHATLYWYQQILGQGPKLLIQFQNNGVVDDSQLPKDRFSAERLKGVDSTLKIQPAKLEDSAVYLCASSSGTVLGTDTQYFGPGTRLTVL.

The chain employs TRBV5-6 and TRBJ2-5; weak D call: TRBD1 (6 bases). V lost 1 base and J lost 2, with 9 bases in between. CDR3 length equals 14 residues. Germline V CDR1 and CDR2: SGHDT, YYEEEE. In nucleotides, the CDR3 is TGTGCCAGCAGCTTGAGGGGACAACAAGAGACCCAGTACTTC. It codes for CASSLRGQQETQYF.

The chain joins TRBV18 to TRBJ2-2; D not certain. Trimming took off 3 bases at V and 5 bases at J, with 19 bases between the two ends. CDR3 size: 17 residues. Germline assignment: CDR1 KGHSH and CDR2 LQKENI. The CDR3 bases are TGTGCCAGCTCACCTCAGCCCGTGACGTCCACTACCGGGGAGCTGTTTTTT. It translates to CASSPQPVTSTTGELFF.